The source of this T cell receptor beta chain is a study of T cell changes during pregnancy in multiple sclerosis. This clone occurred once. V lost 7 bases to trimming and J lost 7 bases; unmatched junction nucleotides: 1. Germline V gene data show CDR1 as SGDLS and CDR2 as YYNGEE. This CDR3 is 13 amino acids long. Measured with immunoSEQ multiplex PCR; TCRdb has only the in-frame clones, and not every one. There are around 30,000 clones in the sample; around 91% occur only once, and just over 0.55% lies in the top ten. The genes are TRBV9 and TRBJ2-1, with 14 bases identical to TRBD2. The sample here was CD4+ T cells from peripheral blood mononuclear cells, taken in the third trimester of pregnancy. This TCR was sampled from a female donor in good health, enrolled as a control in a pregnancy study. The CDR3 DNA reads as TGTGCCAGCGGACTAGCGGGGGGAAATGAGCAGTTCTTC. The encoded protein is CASGLAGGNEQFF.